The rows below give T cell receptor beta chains drawn from one sample of a study of T cells in Graves' hyperthyroidism and ophthalmopathy. TCRdb independently ran MiXCR on the multiplex PCR reads; one entry per CDR3 protein. The sample has some 530,000 distinct CDR3 sequences, 20% to 25% seen once. The sample was blood. The receptors derive from a woman aged 70 to 79 with Graves' ophthalmopathy. CDR3s include the opening cysteine and the closing phenylalanine or tryptophan. A D gene is named only where the DNA matches it firmly. A clone size is listed for some rows: how often the clone was seen (once, few, many), or a class if it is expanded.

CDR3nt,CDR3aa,abundance,v_gene,j_gene,d_gene
TGTGCCAGTAGTATAGGTTTTCATCTTCGCCGCAATGAGCAGTTCTTC,CASSIGFHLRRNEQFF,NA,TRBV19,TRBJ2-1,NA
TGTGCCAGTCTCCTAAGCATAAACACTGAAGCTTTCTTT,CASLLSINTEAFF,NA,TRBV28,TRBJ1-1,NA
TGTGCCAGCAGCTTAGCATTAGCGGGAGTAGTGTATGAGCAGTTCTTC,CASSLALAGVVYEQFF,NA,TRBV7-9,TRBJ2-1,TRBD2
TGTGCCAGCATTTCCTGGGGGTGGGCATTCTTT,CASISWGWAFF,NA,TRBV6-5,TRBJ1-1,NA
TGCAGTGCTAGAGGAATGGGGCCCCGGGACATTCAGTACTTC,CSARGMGPRDIQYF,many,TRBV20-1,TRBJ2-4,NA
TGTGCCAGCAGTTTAGGGGACACAGGTCGTGATGGCTACACCTTC,CASSLGDTGRDGYTF,few,TRBV12-3/TRBV12-4,TRBJ1-2,NA
TGTGCCAGCAGTTCGAACGAGCAGTACTTC,CASSSNEQYF,NA,TRBV28,TRBJ2-7,NA
TGTGCCAGCACCCCCCCGGGGGGCCCGAGGGGCCAGTACTTC,CASTPPGGPRGQYF,few,TRBV6-1,TRBJ2-5,NA
TGTGCCAGCACCGAAAGGGCTACCTACAATGAGCAGTTCTTC,CASTERATYNEQFF,NA,TRBV6-1,TRBJ2-1,NA
TGTGCCAGCAGTGAATGGCTAGCGGGATCTTACCCCGAACACACCGGGGAGCTGTTTTTT,CASSEWLAGSYPEHTGELFF,NA,TRBV2,TRBJ2-2,TRBD2
TGTGCCTGGAGTGTATGGGGGTTAGAGACCCAGTACTTC,CAWSVWGLETQYF,NA,TRBV30,TRBJ2-5,NA
TGTGCCATCAGCGCGGGAGTCGATAGCGGGGAGCTGTTTTTT,CAISAGVDSGELFF,few,TRBV10-3,TRBJ2-2,TRBD2
TGTGCCAGCAGCCGAGGCACAGCCCTTGGGACCGGGGAGCTGTTTTTT,CASSRGTALGTGELFF,NA,TRBV6-1,TRBJ2-2,NA
TGTGCCAGCATAAACAGGGGTTACGAGCAGTACTTC,CASINRGYEQYF,NA,TRBV6-1,TRBJ2-7,TRBD1
TGTGCCAGCAGCTTCCAATCGGGAGGGATGGGCGAGCAGTACTTC,CASSFQSGGMGEQYF,NA,TRBV11-2,TRBJ2-7,TRBD2
TGCGCCAGCAGCCCGGACCGGACTAGCGGGAGTATTGAGCAGTTCTTC,CASSPDRTSGSIEQFF,few,TRBV4-1,TRBJ2-1,TRBD2
TGTGCCAGCTCAGACAGGGGAGGCTACACCTTC,CASSDRGGYTF,many,TRBV28,TRBJ1-2,TRBD1